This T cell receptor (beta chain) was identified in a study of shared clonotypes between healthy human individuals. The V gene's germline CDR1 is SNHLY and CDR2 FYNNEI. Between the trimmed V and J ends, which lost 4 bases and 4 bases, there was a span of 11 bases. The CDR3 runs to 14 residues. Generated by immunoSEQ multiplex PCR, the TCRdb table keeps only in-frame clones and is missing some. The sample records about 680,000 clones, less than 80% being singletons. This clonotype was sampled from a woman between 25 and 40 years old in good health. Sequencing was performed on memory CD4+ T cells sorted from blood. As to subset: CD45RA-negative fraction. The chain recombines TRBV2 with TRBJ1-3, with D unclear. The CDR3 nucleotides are TGTGCCAGCAGTGGCGGGAGGAAAGGAAACACCATATATTTT. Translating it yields CASSGGRKGNTIYF. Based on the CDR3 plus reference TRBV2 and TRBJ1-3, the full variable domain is EPEVTQTPSHQVTQMGQEVILRCVPISNHLYFYWYRQILGQKVEFLVSFYNNEISEKSEIFDDQFSVERPDGSNFTLKIRSTKLEDSAMYFCASSGGRKGNTIYFGEGSWLTVV.